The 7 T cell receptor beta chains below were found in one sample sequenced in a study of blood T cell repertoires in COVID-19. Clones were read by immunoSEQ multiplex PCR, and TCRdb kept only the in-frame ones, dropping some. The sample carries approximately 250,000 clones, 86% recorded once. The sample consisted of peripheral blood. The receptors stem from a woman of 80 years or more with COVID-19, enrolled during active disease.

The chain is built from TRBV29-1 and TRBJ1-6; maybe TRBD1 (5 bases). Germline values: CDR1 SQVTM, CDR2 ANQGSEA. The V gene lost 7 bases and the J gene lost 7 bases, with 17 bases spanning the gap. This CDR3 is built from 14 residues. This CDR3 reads CSAPPGGVNSPLHF. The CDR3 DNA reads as TGCAGCGCTCCCCCGGGGGGGGTCAATTCACCCCTCCACTTT.

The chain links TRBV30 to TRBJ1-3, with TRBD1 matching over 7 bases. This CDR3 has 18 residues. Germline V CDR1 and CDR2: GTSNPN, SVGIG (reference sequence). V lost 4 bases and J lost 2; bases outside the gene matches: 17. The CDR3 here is CAWKKQGSPLWPGNTIYF. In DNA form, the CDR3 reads TGTGCCTGGAAGAAACAGGGGTCCCCCCTCTGGCCTGGAAACACCATATATTTT.

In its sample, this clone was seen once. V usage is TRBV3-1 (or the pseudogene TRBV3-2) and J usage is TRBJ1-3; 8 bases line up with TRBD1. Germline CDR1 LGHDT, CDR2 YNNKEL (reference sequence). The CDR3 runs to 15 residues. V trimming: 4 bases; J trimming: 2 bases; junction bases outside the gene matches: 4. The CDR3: CASSRQGITGNTIYF. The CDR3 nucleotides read TGTGCCAGCAGCCGACAGGGGATCACTGGAAACACCATATATTTT.

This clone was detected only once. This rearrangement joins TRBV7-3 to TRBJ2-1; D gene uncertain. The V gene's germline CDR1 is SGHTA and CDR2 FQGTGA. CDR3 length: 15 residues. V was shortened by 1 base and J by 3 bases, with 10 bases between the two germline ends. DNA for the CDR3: TGTGCCAGCAGCTTAAAATGGGCAGTCTACAATGAGCAGTTCTTC. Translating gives CASSLKWAVYNEQFF.

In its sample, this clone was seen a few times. This CDR3 reads CASSQGTGTGGVYGYTF. DNA of the CDR3: TGCGCCAGCAGCCAAGGGACGGGGACAGGAGGGGTCTATGGCTACACCTTC. V is TRBV4-1 and J is TRBJ1-2; 8 bases are shared with TRBD1. Unmatched junction bases numbered 11, after V lost 1 base and J lost 4 bases. The CDR3 contains 17 residues. CDR1 is MGHRA and CDR2 is YSYEKL in the germline V gene.

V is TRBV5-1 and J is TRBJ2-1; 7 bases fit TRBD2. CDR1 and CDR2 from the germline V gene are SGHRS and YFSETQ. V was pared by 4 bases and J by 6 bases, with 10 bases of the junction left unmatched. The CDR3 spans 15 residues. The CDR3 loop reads CASSLSGDPSNEQFF. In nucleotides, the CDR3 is TGCGCCAGCAGCCTGAGCGGGGATCCGTCCAATGAGCAGTTCTTC.

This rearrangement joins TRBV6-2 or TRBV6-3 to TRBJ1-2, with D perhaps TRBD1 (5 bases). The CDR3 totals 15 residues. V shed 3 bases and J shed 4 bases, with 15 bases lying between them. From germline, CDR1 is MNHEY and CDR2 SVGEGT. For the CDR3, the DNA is TGTGCCAGCAGTTATAGGTCGGAGGGGCTCTATGGCTACACCTTC. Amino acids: CASSYRSEGLYGYTF.